These 30 T cell receptor beta chains came from one sample sequenced in a study of blood T cells in healthy people across ages. Primed by a sample-barcoded 5' primer and a J-beta primer mix, a second PCR proceeded for about 7 to 11 cycles. One entry per CDR3 protein, called by TCRdb with MiXCR from the 5' RACE reads. Of some 370,000 distinct CDR3 sequences listed, 52% are singletons. The sequenced material came from blood. Source of these receptors: a man in his 60s in good health.

The genes are TRBV29-1 and TRBJ1-2, with D possibly TRBD1 on 5 matching bases. Germline CDR1 and CDR2: SQVTM and ANQGSEA. CDR3 size: 14 residues. V lost 0 bases to trimming and J lost 8 bases, with 16 bases between them. The CDR3 DNA reads TGCAGCGTTGAAGATCGCGGGGGGTTGAGGGGCTACACCTTC. Protein sequence: CSVEDRGGLRGYTF.

The chain recombines TRBV5-1 with TRBJ2-1, with TRBD1 identical over 8 bases. With V trimmed by 4 bases and J by 6 bases, 6 bases remained unmatched. The CDR3 loop spans 14 amino acids. CDR1 and CDR2 (germline): SGHRS, YFSETQ. The CDR3 reads CASSADRVSNEQFF. The CDR3 coding sequence is TGCGCCAGCAGCGCGGACAGGGTTAGCAATGAGCAGTTCTTC.

This chain's CDR3 is CASSEEVVRVGNQPQHF. CDR3 in DNA: TGTGCCAGCAGTGAAGAGGTGGTTAGGGTGGGCAATCAGCCCCAGCATTTT. The chain employs TRBV6-1 and TRBJ1-5; D gene uncertain. Germline CDR1 reads MNHNS; CDR2 reads SASEGT. The CDR3 has 17 amino acids. V was trimmed by 1 base and J by 2 bases, leaving 15 bases between them.

The chain recombines TRBV29-1 with TRBJ2-7; either TRBD1 or TRBD2 may supply D (5 bases each). The germline V gene has CDR1 SQVTM and CDR2 ANQGSEA. V was trimmed by 5 bases and J by 0 bases, leaving 14 bases between them. The CDR3 runs 14 residues. CDR3 sequence reads: CSVKAGSNSYEQYF. DNA for the CDR3: TGCAGCGTTAAGGCAGGGAGTAACTCCTACGAGCAGTACTTC.

The chain combines TRBV21-1 with TRBJ2-3; the table's D call, TRBD1, has no DNA check behind it. TRBV21-1 constitutes a pseudogene. The CDR3 consists of 19 residues. Here the CDR3 reads CASSIRGEGGAAGTDTQYF. DNA of the CDR3: TGTGCCAGCAGCATCCGGGGTGAGGGGGGGGCCGCTGGCACAGATACGCAGTATTTT.

This chain joins TRBV20-1 and TRBJ2-1; possible D gene TRBD1, 5 bases. Trimming removed 0 bases at V and 10 bases at J, with 22 bases between. This CDR3 has 16 amino acids. The V gene's germline CDR1 is DFQATT and CDR2 SNEGSKA (reference sequence). The CDR3 DNA is TGCAGTGCTAGAGAAGGTCCGGCAGGGATCGTGGGCGAGCAGTTCTTC. It translates to CSAREGPAGIVGEQFF.

Note on this clonotype: Its ends do not fully match the called genes, so a read error is possible. This sequence joins TRBV6-2 or TRBV6-3 and TRBJ1-6, with D perhaps matching TRBD1 (5 bases). The length of the CDR3 is 14 residues. The germline V gene has CDR1 MNHEY and CDR2 SVGEGT. DNA for the CDR3: TGTGCCAGCAGTGGTGGGACGGGAAATTCACCCCCCCACTTT. It encodes CASSGGTGNSPPHF.

The rearrangement joins TRBV10-3 to TRBJ2-4; TRBD2 matches 7 bases. The CDR3 runs 15 residues. The trim removed 5 bases at V and 3 bases at J, leaving 7 bases unmatched. Germline CDR1 ENHRY, CDR2 SYGVKD. The CDR3 DNA follows: TGTGCCATCAGTAAGCGGGGCCCCCTCAAAAACATTCAGTACTTC. This translates into CAISKRGPLKNIQYF.

The V and J genes are TRBV27 and TRBJ2-4, with 9 bases lining up with TRBD1. Germline assignment: CDR1 MNHEY and CDR2 SMNVEV (reference sequence). V dropped 4 bases and J dropped 2; count of bases not matched to a gene: 15. This CDR3 contains 19 residues. The CDR3 loop is CASSSRGLGDRESKNIQYF. DNA for the CDR3: TGTGCCAGCAGTTCTCGCGGTCTTGGGGACAGGGAGTCCAAAAACATTCAGTACTTC.

Regarding this clonotype: A clone one base away is much larger, so this may be a read error. The chain is built from TRBV7-2 and TRBJ2-5, with D perhaps being TRBD1 or TRBD2 (5 bases each). This CDR3 comprises 14 residues. The V and J ends lost 0 bases and 11 bases respectively, with 16 bases between them. Germline V gene data show CDR1 as SGHTA and CDR2 as FQGNSA. In DNA, the CDR3 is TGTGCCAGCAGCTTAGCGGGGGAAAGGGCTGAGCAGTACTTC. Translation gives CASSLAGERAEQYF.

In DNA, the CDR3 is TGTGCCAGCACCAGGGAGGTCGCGGCTAACTATGGCTACACCTTC. It codes for CASTREVAANYGYTF. The J gene is TRBJ1-2, the V gene TRBV12-3 or TRBV12-4; D is possibly TRBD1 (5 bases). The CDR3 consists of 15 residues. The V end was cut by 7 bases, the J end by 0 bases, with 15 bases between.

The table lists this clonotype with a count of one. J is TRBJ2-5 and V is TRBV2; D is possibly TRBD1 (5 bases). The DNA end favors TRBJ2-1, so the J call may be wrong. Germline CDR1 reads SNHLY; CDR2 reads FYNNEI. This CDR3 comprises 14 residues. CDR3 nucleotides: TGTGCCAGCAGTGTCTTGACAGTGCAAGAGACCCAGTTCTTC. Protein sequence: CASSVLTVQETQFF.

CDR3 nucleotides: TGTGCCACCAGTGACGGGACACTCTCCTACAATGAGCAGTTCTTC. It specifies CATSDGTLSYNEQFF. The chain joins TRBV24-1 to TRBJ2-1, with D maybe TRBD1 (6 bases). The CDR3 has 15 amino acids. V lost 4 bases and J 0 bases, leaving 9 bases between the germline ends. Germline lookup yields CDR1 KGHDR and CDR2 SFDVKD.

The gene calls are TRBV29-1 and TRBJ2-5, with D unresolved. The CDR3 length is 13 residues. Deletions cut 7 bases from V and 4 bases from J, with 16 bases between. From germline, CDR1 is SQVTM and CDR2 ANQGSEA. CDR3 amino acids: CSGARAPRETQYF. The CDR3 nucleotides read TGCAGCGGGGCTAGGGCCCCAAGAGAGACCCAGTACTTC.

V is TRBV20-1 and J is TRBJ2-4; a weak D match, TRBD1 (6 bases). The germline V gene has CDR1 DFQATT and CDR2 SNEGSKA (reference sequence). This CDR3 has 17 amino acids. V was cut by 0 bases and J by 2 bases, with 17 bases left in between. In DNA, the CDR3 is TGCAGTGCTAGAGACCCTTGGGGGCGCCTGACCAAAAACATTCAGTACTTC. As protein: CSARDPWGRLTKNIQYF.

Note on this clonotype: A much larger clone is a single base away; this may be a read error. The gene calls are TRBV29-1 and TRBJ2-1, with 7 positions matching TRBD1. The end of the DNA fits TRBJ2-7 better, so the J call may be wrong. Per the germline V gene, CDR1 is SQVTM and CDR2 is ANQGSEA. The CDR3 length is 16 residues. CDR3 nucleotide sequence: TGCAGCGTTGAAGACTTGGGACAGAGCTCCTACAATGAGCAGTACTTC. This sequence encodes CSVEDLGQSSYNEQYF.

This chain uses TRBV9 with TRBJ2-5; D is unclear. The ends were cut back, 3 bases at V and 1 base at J, with 13 bases in the middle. Germline loops: CDR1 SGDLS, CDR2 YYNGEE. The CDR3 is made up of 15 amino acids. The DNA for the CDR3 is TGTGCCAGCAGCGGGGTGGGAAGCCCCCAAGAGACCCAGTACTTC. This codes for CASSGVGSPQETQYF.

This clonotype was seen more than once but under ten times. The V gene is TRBV29-1, the J gene TRBJ2-7; 8 nucleotides line up with TRBD2. The CDR3 is made up of 12 amino acids. Per germline, CDR1 SQVTM and CDR2 ANQGSEA. V lost 8 bases to trimming and J lost 3 bases; unmatched junction nucleotides: 6. The CDR3 reads CSSMSGSYEQYF. For the CDR3, the DNA is TGCAGCTCCATGAGCGGGAGCTACGAGCAGTACTTC.

The chain employs TRBV7-9 and TRBJ1-1; no definite D call. The CDR3 runs 13 residues. Germline CDR1 SEHNR, CDR2 FQNEAQ (reference sequence). Trimming cost V 5 bases and J 1 base, with 8 bases left between them. The CDR3 coding sequence is TGTGCCAGCAGCCAATGGGGGAACACTGAAGCTTTCTTT. Translated, it gives CASSQWGNTEAFF.

In this sample, this clonotype turned up a few times. The V and J genes are TRBV6-1 and TRBJ2-7, with D possibly TRBD1 on 5 matching bases. There are 14 residues in the CDR3. Germline-derived CDR1 and CDR2 are MNHNS and SASEGT. Trimming removed 7 bases from V and 0 bases from J, with 13 bases in between. CDR3 sequence: CASKMGQSSYEQYF. CDR3 DNA: TGTGCCAGCAAGATGGGGCAAAGCTCCTACGAGCAGTACTTC.

This rearrangement joins TRBV12-3 or TRBV12-4 to TRBJ2-7; D is perhaps TRBD1 (6 bases). Trimming took 6 bases from V and 1 from J, leaving 13 bases between them. The CDR3 contains 14 residues. The CDR3 spells CASSPTGQSYEQYF. The CDR3 DNA reads TGTGCCAGCAGCCCCACCGGACAGTCCTACGAGCAGTACTTC.

This clonotype was detected only a few times. This rearrangement joins TRBV12-3 or TRBV12-4 to TRBJ2-5, with 7 bases lining up with TRBD2. The CDR3 is 16 amino acids. With 7 bases clipped from V and 2 bases from J, the junction kept 13 bases outside the gene matches. CDR3 DNA: TGTGCCAGCATGAAGAGGGGAGCGGGGAAGCAAGAGACCCAGTACTTC. Protein sequence: CASMKRGAGKQETQYF.

In this sample, this clonotype turned up once. The chain joins TRBV18 to TRBJ2-5; unclear D gene. Germline CDR1 KGHSH, CDR2 LQKENI. V was clipped by 2 bases and J by 3 bases, with 10 bases between them. The CDR3 runs 14 residues. The CDR3 loop reads CASSPMALKETQYF. CDR3 coding DNA: TGTGCCAGCTCACCAATGGCTCTGAAAGAGACCCAGTACTTC. Variable domain in full (rest from reference TRBV18 and TRBJ2-5): NAGVMQNPRHLVRRRGQEARLRCSPMKGHSHVYWYRQLPEEGLKFMVYLQKENIIDESGMPKERFSAEFPKEGPSILRIQQVVRGDSAAYFCASSPMALKETQYFGPGTRLLVL.

The V and J genes are TRBV29-1 and TRBJ2-5; possibly TRBD2 for D (6 bases). V lost 6 bases, J lost 11 bases, and 13 bases lay in between. Germline CDR1 SQVTM, CDR2 ANQGSEA. The CDR3 contains 10 residues. The CDR3 region is CSVREREQYF. DNA for the CDR3: TGCAGCGTGAGGGAACGGGAGCAGTACTTC.

V and J are TRBV9 and TRBJ2-1, with D possibly matching TRBD1 (6 bases). This CDR3 is built from 14 residues. Trimming left V 2 bases short and J 8 bases short, with 14 bases between. Germline V CDR1 and CDR2: SGDLS, YYNGEE. The CDR3 region is CASSVRGISDEQFF. The CDR3 nucleotides read TGTGCCAGCAGCGTTAGGGGGATCTCCGATGAGCAGTTCTTC. The full variable domain, completed using reference TRBV9 and TRBJ2-1, is DSGVTQTPKHLITATGQRVTLRCSPRSGDLSVYWYQQSLDQGLQFLIQYYNGEERAKGNILERFSAQQFPDLHSELNLSSLELGDSALYFCASSVRGISDEQFFGPGTRLTVL.

The table lists this clonotype with a few counts. The chain recombines TRBV7-2 with TRBJ1-2; D ambiguous. The V end lost 5 bases, the J end lost 2 bases, and 9 bases lay between the germline ends. The germline V gene encodes CDR1 SGHTA and CDR2 FQGNSA. This CDR3 contains 13 residues. The CDR3 loop is CASSRGRNYGYTF. The CDR3 nucleotides read TGTGCCAGCAGCCGCGGACGGAACTATGGCTACACCTTC.

This chain connects TRBV15 to TRBJ2-5, with 10 nucleotides matching TRBD2. V lost 0 bases to trimming and J lost 3 bases; unmatched junction nucleotides: 7. Germline V lookup: CDR1 LNHNV, CDR2 YYDKDF (reference sequence). CDR3 length: 17 amino acids. CDR3 protein: CATSRDLTSGTKETQYF. The CDR3 DNA is TGTGCCACCAGCAGAGATCTAACTAGCGGGACTAAAGAGACCCAGTACTTC.

CDR3 DNA sequence: TGTGCCAGCGTGGTCAACAATGAGCAGTTCTTC. Translating gives CASVVNNEQFF. The rearrangement joins TRBV6-1 to TRBJ2-1, with D hard to call. The CDR3 loop spans 11 amino acids. CDR1 is MNHNS and CDR2 is SASEGT in the germline V gene. The ends were cut back, 8 bases at V and 5 bases at J, with 7 bases in the middle.

This clonotype was picked up one time. The genes are TRBV28 and TRBJ2-7; D assignment may be TRBD1 or TRBD2 (6 bases each). CDR3 length: 15 amino acids. V lost 5 bases, J lost 5 bases, and 19 bases lay in between. CDR1 is MDHEN, CDR2 SYDVKM, per germline. The CDR3 region is CASSGPGGPKNEQYF. CDR3 coding DNA: TGTGCCAGCAGTGGCCCCGGGGGCCCCAAAAACGAGCAGTACTTC.

V gene TRBV18 combines with J gene TRBJ2-3; 7 bases are a match to TRBD2. Looked up from germline, CDR1 is KGHSH and CDR2 is LQKENI. The CDR3 runs 17 residues. V gave up 2 bases and J gave up 1 base; unmatched junction bases: 9. This CDR3 reads CASSPGAGDLGTDTQYF. As DNA, the CDR3 is TGTGCCAGCTCACCAGGCGCGGGAGACCTCGGCACAGATACGCAGTATTTT.